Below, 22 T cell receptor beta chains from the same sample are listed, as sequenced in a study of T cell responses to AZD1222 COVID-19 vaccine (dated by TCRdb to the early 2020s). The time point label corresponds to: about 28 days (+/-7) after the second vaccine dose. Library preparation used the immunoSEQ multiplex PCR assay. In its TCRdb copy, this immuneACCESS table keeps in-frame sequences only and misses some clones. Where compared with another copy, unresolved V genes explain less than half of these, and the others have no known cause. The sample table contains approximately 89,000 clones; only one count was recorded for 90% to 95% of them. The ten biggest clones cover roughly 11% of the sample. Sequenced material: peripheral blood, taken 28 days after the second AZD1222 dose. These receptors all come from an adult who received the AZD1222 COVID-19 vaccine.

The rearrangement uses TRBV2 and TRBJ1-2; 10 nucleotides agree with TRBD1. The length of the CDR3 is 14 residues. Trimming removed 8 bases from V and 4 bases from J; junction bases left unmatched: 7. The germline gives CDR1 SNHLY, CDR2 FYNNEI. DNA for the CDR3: TGTGCCAGCCCCCTGGACAGGGGGGGCTATGGCTACACCTTC. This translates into CASPLDRGGYGYTF.

For the CDR3, the DNA is TGTGCCACCGCCCAGGGAAGGGGGGCCAACGTCCTGACTTTC. Its translation: CATAQGRGANVLTF. The chain uses TRBV15 and TRBJ2-6; D is possibly TRBD1 (5 bases). V was clipped by 8 bases and J by 4 bases, with 12 bases between them. This CDR3 is 14 amino acids long. From germline, CDR1 is LNHNV and CDR2 YYDKDF (reference sequence).

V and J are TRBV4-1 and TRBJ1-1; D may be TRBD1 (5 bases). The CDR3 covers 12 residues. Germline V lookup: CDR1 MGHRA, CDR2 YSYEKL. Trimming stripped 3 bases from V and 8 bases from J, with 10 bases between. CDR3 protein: CASSQARGEAFF. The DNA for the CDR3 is TGCGCCAGCAGCCAGGCTCGGGGGGAAGCTTTCTTT.

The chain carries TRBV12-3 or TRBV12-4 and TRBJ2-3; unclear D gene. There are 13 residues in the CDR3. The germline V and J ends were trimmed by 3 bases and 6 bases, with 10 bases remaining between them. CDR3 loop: CASSFGPPDTQYF. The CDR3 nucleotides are TGTGCCAGCAGTTTTGGTCCGCCCGATACGCAGTATTTT.

The CDR3 coding sequence is TGTGCCAGCAGACCATCGGGACATTCCTACAATGAGCAGTTCTTC. Its protein is CASRPSGHSYNEQFF. The V gene is TRBV7-9, the J gene TRBJ2-1; D might be TRBD1 (6 bases). Germline CDR1 and CDR2: SEHNR and FQNEAQ (reference sequence). The length of the CDR3 is 15 residues. V lost 6 bases and J lost 1, with 13 bases in between.

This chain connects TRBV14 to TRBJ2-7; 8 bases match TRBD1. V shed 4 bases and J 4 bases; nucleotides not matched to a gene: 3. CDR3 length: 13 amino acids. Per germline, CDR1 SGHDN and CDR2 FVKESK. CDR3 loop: CASSRGTGYEQYF. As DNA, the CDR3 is TGTGCCAGCAGCCGTGGGACAGGTTACGAGCAGTACTTC.

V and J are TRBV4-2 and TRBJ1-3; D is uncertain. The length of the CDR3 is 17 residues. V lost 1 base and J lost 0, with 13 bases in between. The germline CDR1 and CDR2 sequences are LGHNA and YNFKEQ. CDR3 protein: CASSQGPAGLSGNTIYF. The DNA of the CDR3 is TGTGCCAGCAGCCAAGGTCCGGCAGGCCTCTCTGGAAACACCATATATTTT.

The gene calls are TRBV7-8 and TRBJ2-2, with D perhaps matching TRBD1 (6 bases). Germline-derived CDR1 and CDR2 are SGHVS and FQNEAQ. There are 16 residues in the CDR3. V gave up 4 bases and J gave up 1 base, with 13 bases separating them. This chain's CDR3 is CASSSTRGWNTGELFF. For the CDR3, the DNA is TGTGCCAGCAGCTCGACCAGGGGATGGAACACCGGGGAGCTGTTTTTT.

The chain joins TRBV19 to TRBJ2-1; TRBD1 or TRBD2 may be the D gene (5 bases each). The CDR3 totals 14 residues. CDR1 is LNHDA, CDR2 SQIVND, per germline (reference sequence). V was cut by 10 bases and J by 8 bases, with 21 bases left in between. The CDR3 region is CATDEPGPRDEQFF. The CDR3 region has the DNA TGTGCCACCGACGAGCCGGGACCTAGGGATGAGCAGTTCTTC.

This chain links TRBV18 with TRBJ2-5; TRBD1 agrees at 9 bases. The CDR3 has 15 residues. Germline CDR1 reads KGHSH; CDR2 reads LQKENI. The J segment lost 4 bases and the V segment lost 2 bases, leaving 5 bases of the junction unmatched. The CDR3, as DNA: TGTGCCAGCTCACCAGGGGACAGGGCGGGAGAGACCCAGTACTTC. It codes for CASSPGDRAGETQYF.

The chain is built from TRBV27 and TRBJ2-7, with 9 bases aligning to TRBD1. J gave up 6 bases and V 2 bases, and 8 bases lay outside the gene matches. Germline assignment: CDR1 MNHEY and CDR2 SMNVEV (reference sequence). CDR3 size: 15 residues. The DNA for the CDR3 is TGTGCCAGCAGTTTAAACCGGGACAGGGTTGGCGAGCAGTACTTC. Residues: CASSLNRDRVGEQYF.

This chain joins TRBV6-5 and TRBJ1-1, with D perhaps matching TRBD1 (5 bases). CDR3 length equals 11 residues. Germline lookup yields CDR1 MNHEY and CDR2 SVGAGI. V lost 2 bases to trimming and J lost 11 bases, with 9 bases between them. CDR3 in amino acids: CASSYGGGAFF. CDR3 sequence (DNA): TGTGCCAGCAGTTACGGGGGTGGTGCTTTCTTT.

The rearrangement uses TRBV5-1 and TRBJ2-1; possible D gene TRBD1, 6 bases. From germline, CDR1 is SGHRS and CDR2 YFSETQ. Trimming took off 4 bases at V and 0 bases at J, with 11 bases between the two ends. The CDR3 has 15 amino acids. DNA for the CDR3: TGCGCCAGCAGCACCGGGACACCCTCCTACAATGAGCAGTTCTTC. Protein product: CASSTGTPSYNEQFF.

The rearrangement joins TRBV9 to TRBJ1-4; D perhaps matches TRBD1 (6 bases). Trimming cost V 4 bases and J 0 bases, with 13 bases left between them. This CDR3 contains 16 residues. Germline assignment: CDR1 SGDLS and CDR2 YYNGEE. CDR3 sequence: CASSRGEGATNEKLFF. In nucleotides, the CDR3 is TGTGCCAGCAGCCGCGGGGAGGGGGCAACTAATGAAAAACTGTTTTTT.

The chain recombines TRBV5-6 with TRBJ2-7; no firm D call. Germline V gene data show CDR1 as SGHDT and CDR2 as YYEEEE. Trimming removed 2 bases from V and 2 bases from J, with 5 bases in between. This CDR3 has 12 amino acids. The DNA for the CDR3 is TGTGCCAGCAGCTTATGGACCTACGAGCAGTACTTC. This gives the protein CASSLWTYEQYF.

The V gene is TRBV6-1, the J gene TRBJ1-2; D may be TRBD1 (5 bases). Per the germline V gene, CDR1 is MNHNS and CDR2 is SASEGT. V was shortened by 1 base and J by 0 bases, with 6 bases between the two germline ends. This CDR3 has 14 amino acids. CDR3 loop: CASSEVTANYGYTF. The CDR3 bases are TGTGCCAGCAGTGAAGTGACAGCTAACTATGGCTACACCTTC.

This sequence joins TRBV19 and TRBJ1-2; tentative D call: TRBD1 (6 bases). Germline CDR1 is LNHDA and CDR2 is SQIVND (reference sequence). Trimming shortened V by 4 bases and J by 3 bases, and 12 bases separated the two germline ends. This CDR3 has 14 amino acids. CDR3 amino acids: CASSTGQRYYGYTF. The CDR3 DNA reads TGTGCCAGTAGTACTGGACAGAGATACTATGGCTACACCTTC.

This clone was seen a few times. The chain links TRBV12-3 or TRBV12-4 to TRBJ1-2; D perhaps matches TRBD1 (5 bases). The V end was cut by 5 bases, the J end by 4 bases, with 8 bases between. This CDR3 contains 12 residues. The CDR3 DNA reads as TGTGCCAGCAGTACGACAGTCTATGGCTACACCTTC. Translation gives CASSTTVYGYTF.

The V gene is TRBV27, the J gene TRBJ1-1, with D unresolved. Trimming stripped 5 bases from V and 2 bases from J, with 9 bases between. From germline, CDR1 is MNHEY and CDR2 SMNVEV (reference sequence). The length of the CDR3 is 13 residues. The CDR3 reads CASSPRYNTEAFF. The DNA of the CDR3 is TGTGCCAGCAGTCCACGTTATAACACTGAAGCTTTCTTT.

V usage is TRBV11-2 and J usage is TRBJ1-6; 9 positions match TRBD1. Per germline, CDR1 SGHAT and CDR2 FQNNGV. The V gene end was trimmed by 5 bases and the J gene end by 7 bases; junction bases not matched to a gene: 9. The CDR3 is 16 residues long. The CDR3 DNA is TGTGCCAGCAGCCCTCACCGGACAGGGGACAATTCACCCCTCCACTTT. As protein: CASSPHRTGDNSPLHF.

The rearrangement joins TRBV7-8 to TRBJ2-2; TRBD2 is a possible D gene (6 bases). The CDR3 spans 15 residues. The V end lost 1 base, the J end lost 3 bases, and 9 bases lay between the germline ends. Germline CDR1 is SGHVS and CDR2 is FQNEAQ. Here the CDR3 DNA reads TGTGCCAGCAGCTTAGGGACTACTTACACCGGGGAGCTGTTTTTT. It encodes CASSLGTTYTGELFF.

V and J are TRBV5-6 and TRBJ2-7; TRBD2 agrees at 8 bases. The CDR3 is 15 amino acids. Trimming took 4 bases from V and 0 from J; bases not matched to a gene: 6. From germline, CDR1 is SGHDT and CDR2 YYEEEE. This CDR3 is CASSPRGGYSYEQYF. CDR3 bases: TGTGCCAGCAGCCCCCGGGGGGGTTACTCCTACGAGCAGTACTTC.